The T cell receptor (beta chain) described here comes from a study of control samples from healthy donors and cancer patients (dated by TCRdb to the early 2020s). About this clone itself: This receptor's antigen is unknown. No quality values exist for individual bases; no much larger clone is one base distant.

Library construction relied on the immunoSEQ multiplex PCR assay. The immuneACCESS repertoire file appears here via TCRdb, limited to in-frame rearrangements. These files lack a portion of the clones; in checked studies, under half of the deficit traces to unresolved V genes, and the cause of the others is not known. In this sample the table shows some 76,000 clones, approximately 88% of which occur a single time. The biggest ten clones account for about 9.9% of the sample. Counted from cysteine to phenylalanine, this CDR3 has 12 amino acids. Only the CDR3 DNA stays, 36 bases, in frame from base 1. The germline V gene (reference sequence) supplies CDR1 SEHNR and CDR2 FQNEAQ. From V the trimming removes 4 bases and from J it removes 8 bases, while the gene matches leave 3 bases of the junction unaccounted for.

The source is a woman between 50 and 59 years old with colorectal cancer. The sample comprised PBMCs. The V and J segments used are TRBV7-9 and TRBJ1-1, with TRBD1 matching 8 junction bases. The encoded CDR3 is CASSSTGGEAFF. DNA sequence: TGTGCCAGCAGCTCTACAGGGGGAGAAGCTTTCTTT.